These 32 T cell receptor beta chains share one sample of origin, sequenced in a study of T cell responses to AZD1222 COVID-19 vaccine. Libraries were prepared by immunoSEQ multiplex PCR; TCRdb keeps only in-frame clonotypes and omits some of them. The table has around 69,000 clones, approximately 90% seen once. The source was peripheral blood, collected on day 0 of AZD1222 vaccination. The receptors come from an adult in good health.

This chain joins TRBV11-2 and TRBJ1-3; D remains ambiguous. Per the germline V gene, CDR1 is SGHAT and CDR2 is FQNNGV. V was pared by 1 base and J by 5 bases, with 9 bases between. The CDR3 length is 14 residues. The DNA of the CDR3 is TGTGCCAGCAGCTTAGGAGGTCTTCGAAACACCATATATTTT. As protein: CASSLGGLRNTIYF. Full variable domain (rest looked up from reference TRBV11-2 and TRBJ1-3): EAGVAQSPRYKIIEKRQSVAFWCNPISGHATLYWYQQILGQGPKLLIQFQNNGVVDDSQLPKDRFSAERLKGVDSTLKIQPAKLEDSAVYLCASSLGGLRNTIYFGEGSWLTVV.

The V and J genes are TRBV28 and TRBJ2-1, with a possible D match to TRBD1 (6 bases). Per germline, CDR1 MDHEN and CDR2 SYDVKM. The V gene lost 3 bases and the J gene lost 7 bases, with 16 bases spanning the gap. This CDR3 is built from 15 residues. For the CDR3, the DNA is TGTGCCAGCAGTTTTTGGCAGGCAGGGGAAAATGAGCAGTTCTTC. Translation: CASSFWQAGENEQFF.

The chain joins TRBV6-5 to TRBJ1-5; D unresolved. The germline CDR1 and CDR2 sequences are MNHEY and SVGAGI. The V end lost 9 bases, the J end lost 3 bases, and 15 bases lay between the germline ends. The CDR3 extends over 14 amino acids. In nucleotides, the CDR3 is TGTGCCAGTCGCAATGTAGGCAACAATCAGCCCCAGCATTTT. This translates into CASRNVGNNQPQHF.

This clone has a single count. The V gene is TRBV28, the J gene TRBJ1-1; possible D gene TRBD1, 5 bases. The CDR3 has 17 residues. CDR1 and CDR2 (germline): MDHEN, SYDVKM. The V and J ends lost 3 bases and 4 bases respectively, with 21 bases between them. CDR3 DNA: TGTGCCAGCAGTTTTGTTCAGCGGGCAGGGAGTTCCACTGAAGCTTTCTTT. Residues: CASSFVQRAGSSTEAFF. The full variable domain, with the rest looked up from reference TRBV28 and TRBJ1-1, is DVKVTQSSRYLVKRTGEKVFLECVQDMDHENMFWYRQDPGLGLRLIYFSYDVKMKEKGDIPEGYSVSREKKERFSLILESASTNQTSMYLCASSFVQRAGSSTEAFFGQGTRLTVV.

The chain is built from TRBV3-1 (or the pseudogene TRBV3-2) and TRBJ2-1; D uncertain. Between the trimmed V and J ends, which lost 3 bases and 15 bases, there was a span of 15 bases. There are 12 residues in the CDR3. Germline loops: CDR1 LGHDT, CDR2 YNNKEL (reference sequence). CDR3 in DNA: TGTGCCAGCAGCCATAGCATAGCCCCTCTGTTCTTC. Amino acid sequence: CASSHSIAPLFF.

This sequence joins TRBV29-1 and TRBJ2-1; either TRBD1 or TRBD2 may fit D (6 bases each). Trimming stripped 7 bases from V and 9 bases from J, with 13 bases between. This CDR3 has 11 residues. Germline V gene lookup returns CDR1 SQVTM and CDR2 ANQGSEA. The CDR3, as DNA: TGCAGCGCCGGGGGCCCGACTGAGCAGTTCTTC. Residues: CSAGGPTEQFF.

The chain joins TRBV6-5 to TRBJ2-7; D uncertain. The ends were cut back, 9 bases at V and 0 bases at J, with 9 bases in the middle. This CDR3 comprises 12 residues. Germline V gene data show CDR1 as MNHEY and CDR2 as SVGAGI. The chain's CDR3 is CASGDPSYEQYV. The CDR3 DNA is TGTGCCAGTGGAGACCCCTCCTACGAGCAGTACGTC.

V is TRBV3-1 (or the pseudogene TRBV3-2) and J is TRBJ2-3; D is perhaps TRBD2 (6 bases). The CDR3 has 16 residues. Germline V gene lookup returns CDR1 LGHDT and CDR2 YNNKEL (reference sequence). Trimming shortened V by 3 bases and J by 1 base, and 14 bases separated the two germline ends. CDR3 DNA: TGTGCCAGCAGCCAGGGAGGCGGGCCGCGCACAGATACGCAGTATTTT. Residues: CASSQGGGPRTDTQYF.

The chain links TRBV10-1 to TRBJ2-1; TRBD2 matches at 13 bases. The CDR3 has 15 amino acids. V dropped 5 bases and J dropped 8; count of bases not matched to a gene: 6. Germline CDR1 and CDR2: WNHNN and SYGVQD (reference sequence). The chain's CDR3 is CASSTGLAGVYEQFF. In DNA, the CDR3 is TGCGCCAGCAGTACTGGACTAGCGGGAGTGTATGAGCAGTTCTTC.

The rearrangement uses TRBV3-1 (or the pseudogene TRBV3-2) and TRBJ2-2, with TRBD1 identical over 9 bases. V lost 1 base to trimming and J lost 3 bases; unmatched junction nucleotides: 0. The germline V gene encodes CDR1 LGHDT and CDR2 YNNKEL (reference sequence). There are 15 residues in the CDR3. CDR3 nucleotides: TGTGCCAGCAGCCAAGGACAGGGGGACACCGGGGAGCTGTTTTTT. Encoded protein: CASSQGQGDTGELFF.

This clone was seen a single time. The CDR3 nucleotides read TGTGCCAGCAGTGAAAGGACAGGGGGCAACTATGGCTACACCTTC. It specifies CASSERTGGNYGYTF. V usage is TRBV2 and J usage is TRBJ1-2, with TRBD1 matching over 11 bases. The ends lost 2 bases at V and 2 bases at J; junction bases unmatched: 1. Germline CDR1 SNHLY, CDR2 FYNNEI. This CDR3 spans 15 amino acids.

This chain joins TRBV18 and TRBJ2-7; 7 positions agree with TRBD2. V was pared by 0 bases and J by 0 bases, with 8 bases of the junction left unmatched. The germline V gene has CDR1 KGHSH and CDR2 LQKENI. This CDR3 is built from 17 residues. The CDR3 region is CASSPPGSGPSSYEQYF. The CDR3 nucleotides are TGTGCCAGCTCACCACCGGGTAGCGGGCCGAGCTCCTACGAGCAGTACTTC. Full variable domain (missing parts from reference TRBV18 and TRBJ2-7): NAGVMQNPRHLVRRRGQEARLRCSPMKGHSHVYWYRQLPEEGLKFMVYLQKENIIDESGMPKERFSAEFPKEGPSILRIQQVVRGDSAAYFCASSPPGSGPSSYEQYFGPGTRLTVT.

V usage is TRBV5-4 and J usage is TRBJ1-1; 11 positions match TRBD1. The CDR3 has 15 amino acids. V was pared by 0 bases and J by 8 bases, with 6 bases of the junction left unmatched. CDR1 and CDR2 (germline): SGHNT, YYREEE (reference sequence). The CDR3 DNA is TGTGCCAGCAGCTTGGGAATTGGGACAGGGGGGGAAGCTTTCTTT. Translated: CASSLGIGTGGEAFF.

The chain joins TRBV30 to TRBJ2-7; the D is unclear. The V end was cut by 0 bases, the J end by 5 bases, with 14 bases between. Germline V CDR1 and CDR2: GTSNPN, SVGIG (reference sequence). The CDR3 covers 14 residues. CDR3 sequence reads: CAWSVGLALDEQYF. The DNA of the CDR3 is TGTGCCTGGAGTGTCGGGTTGGCTTTGGACGAGCAGTACTTC.

Here the CDR3 DNA reads TGTGCCAGCAGAGAGGGGGGAAGCACTGAAGCTTTCTTT. The encoded protein is CASREGGSTEAFF. The rearrangement links TRBV2 to TRBJ1-1; D is possibly TRBD1 (6 bases). CDR3 size: 13 residues. Germline V gene sequence: CDR1 SNHLY, CDR2 FYNNEI. Trimming took off 6 bases at V and 4 bases at J, with 12 bases between the two ends.

The table lists this clone with a count of one. CDR3 residues: CAWSVLGGFGYTF. Written as DNA, the CDR3 is TGTGCCTGGAGTGTACTGGGTGGGTTTGGCTACACCTTC. The chain is built from TRBV30 and TRBJ1-2; D remains ambiguous. Germline CDR1 is GTSNPN and CDR2 is SVGIG (reference sequence). The length of the CDR3 is 13 residues. With 0 bases removed from V and 7 bases from J, the gap between germline ends came to 12 bases. The full variable domain, its missing parts supplied by reference TRBV30 and TRBJ1-2, is SQTIHQWPATLVQPVGSPLSLECTVEGTSNPNLYWYRQAAGRGLQLLFYSVGIGQISSEVPQNLSASRPQDRQFILSSKKLLLSDSGFYLCAWSVLGGFGYTFGSGTRLTVV.

The rearrangement uses TRBV7-2 and TRBJ2-7; D remains ambiguous. V dropped 3 bases and J dropped 7 bases, with 16 bases sitting between them. The CDR3 consists of 14 residues. Germline values: CDR1 SGHTA, CDR2 FQGNSA. The CDR3 is CASSFRSAAGEQYF. The CDR3 DNA is TGTGCCAGCAGCTTTAGGTCTGCGGCCGGAGAGCAGTACTTC. Combining the CDR3 with reference TRBV7-2 and TRBJ2-7 gives the whole variable domain GAGVSQSPSNKVTEKGKDVELRCDPISGHTALYWYRQSLGQGLEFLIYFQGNSAPDKSGLPSDRFSAERTGGSVSTLTIQRTQQEDSAVYLCASSFRSAAGEQYFGPGTRLTVT.

The rearrangement uses TRBV28 and TRBJ1-5; 9 positions agree with TRBD1. The CDR3 runs 16 residues. J lost 7 bases, V lost 6 bases, and 13 bases had no gene match. Per the germline V gene, CDR1 is MDHEN and CDR2 is SYDVKM. CDR3 residues: CASSPYFGQGSQPQHF. The CDR3 coding sequence is TGTGCCAGCAGCCCCTATTTTGGACAGGGGTCGCAGCCCCAGCATTTT.

The chain has TRBV6-5 and TRBJ2-7; 8 bases match TRBD1. The V segment lost 6 bases and the J segment 1 base; nucleotides outside the gene matches: 8. CDR3 length: 15 residues. CDR1 and CDR2 (germline): MNHEY, SVGAGI. The CDR3 region has the DNA TGTGCCAGCAGGAAGGACAGGGTGGGGTCCTACGAGCAGTACTTC. This gives the protein CASRKDRVGSYEQYF.

The rearrangement joins TRBV5-5 to TRBJ1-1; D is uncertain. V was trimmed by 1 base and J by 1 base, leaving 5 bases between them. Germline V gene sequence: CDR1 SGHKS, CDR2 YYEKEE (reference sequence). The CDR3 length is 13 residues. The CDR3, as DNA: TGTGCCAGCAGCTTGTGGACGAACACTGAAGCTTTCTTT. The encoded protein is CASSLWTNTEAFF.

The V call is TRBV7-9, the J call TRBJ1-4; TRBD1 is a possible D gene (6 bases). Deletions cut 3 bases from V and 13 bases from J, with 15 bases between. The CDR3 sequence is 13 residues long. CDR1 SEHNR and CDR2 FQNEAQ come from the germline V gene (reference sequence). The CDR3 DNA sequence: TGTGCCAGCAGCTTCCAAACAGGGACGGGACTGTTTTTT. Amino acid sequence: CASSFQTGTGLFF.

This chain links TRBV28 with TRBJ2-1, with D possibly matching TRBD2 (7 bases). This CDR3 has 15 residues. V shed 6 bases and J shed 5 bases, with 17 bases lying between them. CDR1 and CDR2 from the germline V gene are MDHEN and SYDVKM. Here the CDR3 DNA reads TGTGCCAGCAGCCCCATGGGGAGGGGGGACAATGAGCAGTTCTTC. It encodes CASSPMGRGDNEQFF.

The V and J genes are TRBV12-3 or TRBV12-4 and TRBJ1-4; tentative D call: TRBD1 (5 bases). The CDR3 sequence is 13 residues long. The V and J ends lost 4 bases and 10 bases respectively, with 13 bases between them. CDR3: CASSSMGVGKLFF. The CDR3 nucleotides are TGTGCCAGCAGTTCTATGGGGGTTGGAAAACTGTTTTTT.

This rearrangement joins TRBV5-4 to TRBJ2-3; D not resolved. This CDR3 comprises 13 residues. V lost 4 bases to trimming and J lost 5 bases, with 11 bases between them. Per germline, CDR1 SGHNT and CDR2 YYREEE (reference sequence). CDR3 nucleotide sequence: TGTGCCAGCAGCCTAGGTACCCAAGATACGCAGTATTTT. The encoded protein is CASSLGTQDTQYF.

This clone was detected only once. The rearrangement links TRBV27 to TRBJ2-7, with D tentatively TRBD1 (6 bases). Germline-derived CDR1 and CDR2 are MNHEY and SMNVEV (reference sequence). The CDR3 loop spans 14 amino acids. V gave up 5 bases and J gave up 2 bases, with 13 bases separating them. CDR3 sequence: CASSLGAGAYEQYF. The CDR3 DNA reads as TGTGCCAGCAGTCTCGGGGCAGGGGCCTACGAGCAGTACTTC.

V and J are TRBV7-2 and TRBJ1-5; 7 bases line up with TRBD1. V shed 5 bases, J shed 4 bases, and the junction held 2 bases outside the gene matches. Germline V CDR1 and CDR2: SGHTA, FQGNSA. The CDR3 sequence is 13 residues long. CDR3: CASSTGQNQPQHF. CDR3 nucleotides: TGTGCCAGCAGCACGGGACAGAATCAGCCCCAGCATTTT.

The chain uses TRBV21-1 and TRBJ2-7. TRBV21-1 is flagged as a pseudogene. The CDR3 has 16 residues. This CDR3 reads CASSPWQDRTLGEQYV. In nucleotides, the CDR3 is TGTGCCAGCAGCCCGTGGCAGGACCGCACCTTGGGGGAGCAGTACGTC.

By frequency in the sample, this clone is medium-sized. The chain has TRBV4-1 and TRBJ1-5; D is ambiguous. Trimming took 3 bases from V and 0 from J, leaving 12 bases between them. Germline values: CDR1 MGHRA, CDR2 YSYEKL. The CDR3 is made up of 16 amino acids. Here the CDR3 reads CASSQSGIGSNQPQHF. DNA for the CDR3: TGCGCCAGCAGCCAGTCCGGGATAGGTAGCAATCAGCCCCAGCATTTT.

The chain carries TRBV5-4 and TRBJ1-2; a possible D gene is TRBD1 (6 bases). This CDR3 comprises 15 residues. Deletions cut 0 bases from V and 6 bases from J, with 15 bases between. Germline V gene lookup returns CDR1 SGHNT and CDR2 YYREEE (reference sequence). The CDR3 DNA reads TGTGCCAGCAGCTTGGTTGCGAGGGGGGTTGATGGCTACACCTTC. It is translated as CASSLVARGVDGYTF.

The gene calls are TRBV4-1 and TRBJ1-5, with 8 nucleotides matching TRBD1. The CDR3 runs 18 residues. Trimming removed 0 bases from V and 6 bases from J; junction bases left unmatched: 13. CDR1 and CDR2 (germline): MGHRA, YSYEKL. Here the CDR3 DNA reads TGCGCCAGCAGCCAAGATCTCCAGGGGGCAACCCCCTCTCAGCCCCAGCATTTT. Residues: CASSQDLQGATPSQPQHF.

The chain couples TRBV27 to TRBJ2-2; 10 nucleotides align to TRBD2. V dropped 2 bases and J dropped 6; count of bases not matched to a gene: 3. This CDR3 is built from 15 residues. The V gene's germline CDR1 is MNHEY and CDR2 SMNVEV (reference sequence). CDR3 residues: CASSLGLAGAGELFF. The DNA of the CDR3 is TGTGCCAGCAGTTTAGGTCTAGCGGGAGCCGGGGAGCTGTTTTTT.

This chain connects TRBV28 to TRBJ2-1; the D call may be TRBD1 or TRBD2 (5 bases each). Germline assignment: CDR1 MDHEN and CDR2 SYDVKM. Trimming cost V 4 bases and J 2 bases, with 15 bases left between them. CDR3 length: 16 residues. The CDR3 sequence is CASSSSVRGAYNEQFF. DNA for the CDR3: TGTGCCAGCAGTTCCTCCGTTAGGGGAGCCTACAATGAGCAGTTCTTC.